Listed below are T cell receptor beta chains from one sample, sequenced in a study of blood T cell repertoires in COVID-19. Repertoires were generated with immunoSEQ multiplex PCR, while TCRdb's copy carries only in-frame clones and drops some. The sample lists around 360,000 clones, 87% occurring once. Sequencing was carried out using PBMCs or T cells enriched from blood (not recorded which). These receptors came from a woman aged 25-40 years who had recovered from COVID-19. Both conserved end residues are part of each CDR3. Fields, in order: clone size, D gene, J gene, V gene, CDR3 DNA, CDR3 protein. A D gene is named only where the DNA matches it firmly. The size entry is marked missing in some rows and otherwise reads once, few, many or a size class.

clone_size: .
d_call: .
j_call: TRBJ2-1
v_call: TRBV24-1
cdr3_nt: TGTGCCACCAGTGATTGGGGCTTGGATGAGCAGTTCTTC
cdr3_aa: CATSDWGLDEQFF

clone_size: few
d_call: .
j_call: TRBJ1-1
v_call: TRBV29-1
cdr3_nt: TGCAGCGCCACCAACGGGGTGAACACTGAAGCTTTCTTT
cdr3_aa: CSATNGVNTEAFF

clone_size: .
d_call: TRBD1
j_call: TRBJ1-4
v_call: TRBV2
cdr3_nt: TGTGCCAGCAGCGACAGGGAACGGTCTGAAAAACTGTTTTTT
cdr3_aa: CASSDRERSEKLFF

clone_size: .
d_call: TRBD1
j_call: TRBJ2-7
v_call: TRBV5-4
cdr3_nt: TGTGCCAGCAGCTTAAGTAGGGGACAGGGTACTTACGAGCAGTACTTC
cdr3_aa: CASSLSRGQGTYEQYF

clone_size: .
d_call: TRBD1
j_call: TRBJ1-2
v_call: TRBV13
cdr3_nt: TGTGCCAGCAGCTTAGGACAGGGGGGTGGCTACACCTTC
cdr3_aa: CASSLGQGGGYTF

clone_size: .
d_call: .
j_call: TRBJ1-5
v_call: TRBV12-3/TRBV12-4
cdr3_nt: TGTGCCAGCAGTTTATGGGGGGGTCAGCCCCAGCATTTT
cdr3_aa: CASSLWGGQPQHF

clone_size: .
d_call: .
j_call: TRBJ1-6
v_call: TRBV4-1
cdr3_nt: TGCGCCAGCAGCCAAGGGGGGGGAGACAGAAATTCACCCCTCCACTTT
cdr3_aa: CASSQGGGDRNSPLHF

clone_size: few
d_call: TRBD1
j_call: TRBJ2-7
v_call: TRBV3-1/TRBV3-2
cdr3_nt: TGTGCCAGCAGCCTCAGAGGGACAGGGTCTTACGAGCAGTACTTC
cdr3_aa: CASSLRGTGSYEQYF

clone_size: .
d_call: TRBD1
j_call: TRBJ2-7
v_call: TRBV3-1/TRBV3-2
cdr3_nt: TGTGCCAGCAGCCCATCCCCCGACAGGGTTGGACCCTACGAGCAGTACTTC
cdr3_aa: CASSPSPDRVGPYEQYF

clone_size: .
d_call: .
j_call: TRBJ2-2
v_call: TRBV27
cdr3_nt: TGTGCCAGCAGTTTATGGAGGGGGCAAGGCGGGGAGCTGTTTTTT
cdr3_aa: CASSLWRGQGGELFF

clone_size: once
d_call: .
j_call: TRBJ1-6
v_call: TRBV30
cdr3_nt: TGTGCCTGGAGTACAAATTCACCCCTCCACTTT
cdr3_aa: CAWSTNSPLHF

clone_size: .
d_call: TRBD1
j_call: TRBJ2-3
v_call: TRBV5-1
cdr3_nt: TGCGCCAGCAGCATCAGGGACAGGGCGACAGATACGCAGTATTTT
cdr3_aa: CASSIRDRATDTQYF

clone_size: .
d_call: .
j_call: TRBJ2-1
v_call: TRBV28
cdr3_nt: TGTGCCAGCAGTTTAAGGGCGGGATACAATGAGCAGTTCTTC
cdr3_aa: CASSLRAGYNEQFF

clone_size: .
d_call: .
j_call: TRBJ2-1
v_call: TRBV14
cdr3_nt: TGTGCCAGCAGCGCGGACTACCGTTACAATGAGCAGTTCTTC
cdr3_aa: CASSADYRYNEQFF

clone_size: .
d_call: .
j_call: TRBJ2-7
v_call: TRBV24-1
cdr3_nt: TGTGCCACCAGTGATTCTGGACAGAGCTACGAGCAGTACTTC
cdr3_aa: CATSDSGQSYEQYF

clone_size: .
d_call: .
j_call: TRBJ1-2
v_call: TRBV5-1
cdr3_nt: TGCGCCAGCAGCTTGGACGGAGGATTTTCTAACTATGGCTACACCTTC
cdr3_aa: CASSLDGGFSNYGYTF

clone_size: .
d_call: .
j_call: TRBJ2-3
v_call: TRBV7-9
cdr3_nt: TGTGCCAGCAGCTTAGAGGGGTTAGCGGACGATACGCAGTATTTT
cdr3_aa: CASSLEGLADDTQYF

clone_size: once
d_call: .
j_call: TRBJ2-1
v_call: TRBV7-8
cdr3_nt: TGTGCCAGCAGCTTAGAAGCAGCTAGCGCCCACAATGAGCAGTTCTTC
cdr3_aa: CASSLEAASAHNEQFF

clone_size: .
d_call: .
j_call: TRBJ1-2
v_call: TRBV10-3
cdr3_nt: TGTGCCATCAGTGAGAGGACAGACTATGGCTACACCTTC
cdr3_aa: CAISERTDYGYTF

clone_size: .
d_call: .
j_call: TRBJ1-4
v_call: TRBV3-1/TRBV3-2
cdr3_nt: TGTGCCAGCAGCTCCCAGGGGACTGAAAAACTGTTTTTT
cdr3_aa: CASSSQGTEKLFF

clone_size: .
d_call: TRBD1
j_call: TRBJ1-3
v_call: TRBV18
cdr3_nt: TGTGCCAGCTCACTCGGACAGGCCACTGGAAACACCATATATTTT
cdr3_aa: CASSLGQATGNTIYF

clone_size: .
d_call: .
j_call: TRBJ1-1
v_call: TRBV24-1
cdr3_nt: TGTGCCACCAGTGATTTGCCAGGTGAGACGGTGAACACTGAAGCTTTCTTT
cdr3_aa: CATSDLPGETVNTEAFF

clone_size: .
d_call: .
j_call: TRBJ1-2
v_call: TRBV6-1
cdr3_nt: TGTGCCAGCAGTGAATTTGAGAACTATGGCTACACCTTC
cdr3_aa: CASSEFENYGYTF

clone_size: .
d_call: TRBD2
j_call: TRBJ2-4
v_call: TRBV15
cdr3_nt: TGTGCCACCAGTGGACTAGACTCTGTCATTCAGTACTTC
cdr3_aa: CATSGLDSVIQYF

clone_size: few
d_call: .
j_call: TRBJ1-4
v_call: TRBV2
cdr3_nt: TGTGCCAGCAGGAACAGAGGGAAACTGTTTTTT
cdr3_aa: CASRNRGKLFF

clone_size: .
d_call: .
j_call: TRBJ1-4
v_call: TRBV28
cdr3_nt: TGTGCCAGCAGTGGTTCAGGGGCGGGAGCTAATGAAAAACTGTTTTTT
cdr3_aa: CASSGSGAGANEKLFF

clone_size: .
d_call: TRBD1
j_call: TRBJ2-2
v_call: TRBV5-1
cdr3_nt: TGCGCCAGCAGCGACGGACAGGGGGCGGGCGGGGAGCTGTTTTTT
cdr3_aa: CASSDGQGAGGELFF